The clone carrying this TCR beta chain appeared a few times. The data were obtained in a study of T cells in Graves' hyperthyroidism and ophthalmopathy. Study as a whole: Peripheral blood was secured at the point of initial diagnosis, before any treatment.

Orbital computed tomography and thyroid ultrasound, together with serum TRAb and thyroxine and clinical symptoms, were used for diagnoses. Authors of the study amplified TCR beta CDR3 regions from RNA transcripts. Researchers ran a first-round RT-PCR on the TCR CDR3 using the HTBI primer set. TCRdb re-called the multiplex PCR reads with MiXCR, one entry per CDR3 protein. The sample consists of fewer than 450,000 distinct CDR3 sequences, roughly 15% of them appearing once. This TCR was sampled from a woman aged 55-70 years with Graves' ophthalmopathy. The source material was blood.

The CDR3 DNA reads as TGCGCCAGCAGCCAAGGCGGGGGGGAAGAGACCCAGTACTTC. Encoded protein: CASSQGGGEETQYF. The rearrangement joins TRBV4-1 to TRBJ2-5, with 9 bases identical to TRBD2. CDR1 and CDR2 from the germline V gene are MGHRA and YSYEKL. CDR3 length: 14 residues. With 1 base clipped from V and 3 bases from J, the junction kept 0 bases outside the gene matches.